A selection of T cell receptor beta chains follows, all from one sample in a study of beta chain features in type 1 diabetes. Clones were sequenced by immunoSEQ multiplex PCR, and TCRdb holds only the in-frame ones, with some missing. The table lists roughly 450,000 clones, approximately 10% of them singletons. Sequenced: naive CD4+ T cells from blood. The receptors originated from a woman between 18 and 29 years old in good health. Both conserved end residues are part of each CDR3. D genes are given only for firm matches. A row's size may be missing; if present it is once, few, many or a size class.

D | J | V | size | DNA | CDR3
NA | TRBJ1-1 | TRBV2 | NA | TGTGCCAGCAGTGAACAGAGGAACACTGAAGCTTTCTTT | CASSEQRNTEAFF
NA | TRBJ2-4 | TRBV7-2 | NA | TGTGCCAGCAGCTCTTGGACATCTGGAAACAGGGTAGCCAAAAACATTCAGTACTTC | CASSSWTSGNRVAKNIQYF
NA | TRBJ2-5 | TRBV5-4 | NA | TGTGCCAGCAGCTTCGGGCTGTACCAAGAGACCCAGTACTTC | CASSFGLYQETQYF
TRBD2 | TRBJ2-1 | TRBV7-8 | NA | TGTGCCAGCAGCCCCCCCGGACTAGCGGGAGGGAATGAGCAGTTCTTC | CASSPPGLAGGNEQFF
NA | TRBJ2-7 | TRBV30 | few | TGTGCCTGGAGTACTCCTCGGGACACTGCGACCTACGAGCAGTACTTC | CAWSTPRDTATYEQYF
NA | TRBJ2-2 | TRBV10-3 | NA | TGTGCCATCAGTAGAACAGGGAGCGCCGGGGAGCTGTTTTTT | CAISRTGSAGELFF
NA | TRBJ2-1 | TRBV5-5 | few | TGTGCCAGCAGCTTCAGACTAGTCTACAATGAGCAGTTCTTC | CASSFRLVYNEQFF
NA | TRBJ1-3 | TRBV5-8 | few | TGTGCCAGCAGCTTGGCGGGGACACCCGGAAACACCATATATTTT | CASSLAGTPGNTIYF
NA | TRBJ2-5 | TRBV15 | NA | TGTGCCACCAGCAGAGCTAGTACCGGAGAGACCCAGTACTTC | CATSRASTGETQYF
TRBD1 | TRBJ1-6 | TRBV6-5 | NA | TGTGCCAGCAACAACAGGGGGCTGGGTTCACCCCTCCACTTT | CASNNRGLGSPLHF
NA | TRBJ1-2 | TRBV7-8 | NA | TGTGCCAGCAGCTTCGGGGATTATGGCTACACCTTC | CASSFGDYGYTF
NA | TRBJ2-3 | TRBV19 | few | TGTGCCAGTAGTCTCGACCAGCATACGCAGTATTTT | CASSLDQHTQYF
NA | TRBJ1-3 | TRBV4-3 | few | TGCGCCAGCAGCCAAACAGGGTCTAGGGGATCTGGAAACACCATATATTTT | CASSQTGSRGSGNTIYF
NA | TRBJ2-1 | TRBV2 | NA | TGTGCCAGCACCAGCACGCGGAGGAGAATGGAGAATGAGCAGTTCTTC | CASTSTRRRMENEQFF
TRBD1 | TRBJ2-2 | TRBV9 | NA | TGTGCCAGCAGCACCCGGACAGGGTTCAACACCGGGGAGCTGTTTTTT | CASSTRTGFNTGELFF
TRBD1 | TRBJ2-5 | TRBV14 | few | TGTGCCAGCAGCACAATACAGGGGCTTGAGACCCAGTACTTC | CASSTIQGLETQYF
NA | TRBJ2-7 | TRBV28 | NA | TGTGCCAGCAGAATAGTGGGAGGATCGAACTACGAGCAGTACTTC | CASRIVGGSNYEQYF
NA | TRBJ1-4 | TRBV10-2 | NA | TGCGCCAGCACCGACACCCAGGGAGGAAATGAAAAACTGTTTTTT | CASTDTQGGNEKLFF
TRBD1 | TRBJ2-1 | TRBV6-5 | few | TGTGCCAGCAGCAACCGGGACAGGTCCAACAATGAGCAGTTCTTC | CASSNRDRSNNEQFF
NA | TRBJ2-7 | TRBV30 | few | TGTGCCTGGAGTGTCACGGCAGTGGGGGAGCAGTACTTC | CAWSVTAVGEQYF
TRBD1 | TRBJ2-5 | TRBV7-8 | NA | TGTGCCAGCAAAGCTCACAGGGGGACCGTAGAGACCCAGTACTTC | CASKAHRGTVETQYF
NA | TRBJ2-7 | TRBV5-1 | NA | TGCGCCAGCAGCTTTCAGGGGATCTCCGAGCAGTACTTC | CASSFQGISEQYF
NA | TRBJ1-4 | TRBV9 | NA | TGTGCCAGCAGCGTATTCGCAACTAATGAAAAACTGTTTTTT | CASSVFATNEKLFF
NA | TRBJ2-7 | TRBV29-1 | NA | TGCAGCGTTGCTGGGCAGGCCTCCTACGAGCAGTACTTC | CSVAGQASYEQYF
NA | TRBJ1-1 | TRBV14 | few | TGTGCCAGCAGTGCTCAGCGACAGATGAACACTGAAGCTTTCTTT | CASSAQRQMNTEAFF
NA | TRBJ2-1 | TRBV14 | NA | TGTGCCAGCAGCCATAAGCCCCAGAGCTCCTACAATGAGCAGTTCTTC | CASSHKPQSSYNEQFF
NA | TRBJ2-5 | TRBV7-3 | NA | TGTGCCAGCAGCTTAATACCTGGGATCCGGGAGACCCAGTACTTC | CASSLIPGIRETQYF
NA | TRBJ2-1 | TRBV7-2 | NA | TGTGCCAGCAGCTTAAGCATTCAGCGGACTGACCAGTTCTTC | CASSLSIQRTDQFF
NA | TRBJ2-3 | TRBV6-5 | few | TGTGCCAGCAGTCCCTATCGGCGAGATACGCAGTATTTT | CASSPYRRDTQYF
TRBD1 | TRBJ1-1 | TRBV4-3 | few | TGCGCCAGCAGCCACAAGGGGGACAGGCCAGACACTGAAGCTTTCTTT | CASSHKGDRPDTEAFF
NA | TRBJ1-1 | TRBV14 | NA | TGTGCCAGCAGCCAAATGTTCGGGCTTTACACTGAAGCTTTCTTT | CASSQMFGLYTEAFF